Each of the 8 T cell receptor beta chains below was sequenced from the same sample in a study of OX40 agonist ivuxolimab in advanced cancers. Assay used: immunoSEQ multiplex PCR; TCRdb lists only in-frame clones, some missing. In the table there are approximately 54,000 clones, 80% to 95% of which are singletons. The material was CD4+ or CD8+ T cells sorted from blood, obtained in a trial of the OX40 agonist ivuxolimab. The receptors were gathered from an adult with an advanced solid tumor such as melanoma, head and neck, liver or kidney cancer.

J is TRBJ2-3 and V is TRBV5-4, with 8 bases fitting TRBD2. With V trimmed by 3 bases and J by 2 bases, 5 bases remained unmatched. Germline loops: CDR1 SGHNT, CDR2 YYREEE (reference sequence). The CDR3 runs 15 residues. CDR3 in DNA: TGTGCCAGCAGCTCGGGGGGGGCATTCACAGATACGCAGTATTTT. It yields the protein CASSSGGAFTDTQYF.

This chain joins TRBV18 and TRBJ1-5; D is unresolved. CDR3 length: 12 amino acids. Trimming left V 6 bases short and J 7 bases short, with 10 bases between. CDR1 is KGHSH, CDR2 LQKENI, per germline. The CDR3 bases are TGTGCCAGCTCCGGAGATTTCCAGCCCCAGCATTTT. Its protein is CASSGDFQPQHF.

This clone is medium-sized (0.01 to 0.1%) within its sample. V gene TRBV7-3 combines with J gene TRBJ2-2; 7 nucleotides agree with TRBD2. Losses at the gene ends were 6 bases for V and 3 bases for J; bases not matched to a gene: 10. This CDR3 contains 16 residues. Germline-derived CDR1 and CDR2 are SGHTA and FQGTGA. For the CDR3, the DNA is TGTGCCAGCAGTCGACTAGCCACCGGGGACACCGGGGAGCTGTTTTTT. Amino acids: CASSRLATGDTGELFF.

This clone is labeled as medium-sized. The chain uses TRBV4-1 and TRBJ1-2; D may be TRBD1 (5 bases). This CDR3 is built from 15 residues. The V gene lost 5 bases and the J gene lost 2 bases, with 15 bases spanning the gap. Germline-derived CDR1 and CDR2 are MGHRA and YSYEKL. CDR3: CASSERGRENYGYTF. DNA for the CDR3: TGCGCCAGCAGCGAACGGGGCAGAGAGAACTATGGCTACACCTTC.

This clone occurred once. The rearrangement uses TRBV7-6 and TRBJ1-6; TRBD1 might be the D (6 bases). This CDR3 has 14 amino acids. The germline CDR1 and CDR2 sequences are SGHVS and FNYEAQ. The germline V and J ends were trimmed by 5 bases and 6 bases, with 11 bases remaining between them. The CDR3 DNA follows: TGTGCCAGCAGCCAGGGACACCTTAATTCACCCCTCCACTTT. Translation gives CASSQGHLNSPLHF.

This clone was seen just once. Written as DNA, the CDR3 is TGTGCCAGCAGCCGGGACAACTCCTACGAGCAGTACTTC. It translates to CASSRDNSYEQYF. The J gene is TRBJ2-7, the V gene TRBV2; D is possibly TRBD1 (6 bases). Germline V gene sequence: CDR1 SNHLY, CDR2 FYNNEI. The CDR3 runs to 13 residues. Deletions cut 6 bases from V and 0 bases from J, with 9 bases between.

The rearrangement links TRBV27 to TRBJ2-7, with 9 bases matching TRBD1. The germline gives CDR1 MNHEY, CDR2 SMNVEV (reference sequence). The length of the CDR3 is 19 residues. V was pared by 0 bases and J by 5 bases, with 17 bases of the junction left unmatched. Here the CDR3 reads CASSLSPVDSGTGYNEQYF. The CDR3 DNA reads TGTGCCAGCAGTTTATCCCCCGTGGACTCCGGGACAGGGTACAACGAGCAGTACTTC.

The chain joins TRBV10-1 to TRBJ2-6, with D tentatively TRBD2 (6 bases). The V gene's germline CDR1 is WNHNN and CDR2 SYGVQD (reference sequence). The CDR3 is 17 residues long. The V end lost 3 bases, the J end lost 0 bases, and 12 bases lay between the germline ends. The CDR3 here is CASSDSGEPSGANVLTF. CDR3 nucleotides: TGCGCCAGCAGTGATTCGGGAGAACCCTCTGGGGCCAACGTCCTGACTTTC.